This note documents a single T cell receptor beta chain sequence. This clonotype was seen a handful of times. Its antigen has not been determined. There are no base qualities to consult, and no much larger clone falls within one base. This specimen comes from a study of blood T cells in healthy people across ages (dated by TCRdb to the mid-2010s). Study-wide context: In model experiments, template switching captured roughly one uniquely barcoded TCR beta cDNA molecule for every two T cells. Age-related changes in TCR beta repertoire diversity were measured in the study by deep sequencing normalized with unique cDNA molecular identifiers. The donors were divided into four age groups: young (average approximately 16 years), middle-aged (about 39), aged (roughly 60) and long-lived (roughly 88). Donors of different ages were randomly distributed across sequencing lanes to avoid experimental bias. Two additional independent replicas of 1 million unique cDNA reads from the same blood draw were analyzed for two donors (one aged 18 to 29 and one aged 80 or older).

Overall study outcomes, separate from this receptor: Total diversity estimates from one million sequenced T cells were considered lower bounds and underestimates. Because the CMV infection status of the donors was unknown, age-related changes in expanded clonotypes may potentially have been confounded. Observed TCR beta diversity correlated strongly with the percentage of naive T cells measured by flow cytometry. Compared with the aged group, more naive CD4+ T cells, fewer expanded clones and increased TCR diversity were shown by the long-lived group, suggesting age selection. Since profiling was done on bulk unsorted PBMCs, naive and antigen-experienced compartments could not be conclusively compared. Observed TCR beta diversity per million T cells fell roughly linearly with age, and a significant reduction was already apparent by age around 40.

For CDR1 and CDR2, the germline V gene lists SGHTA and FQGNSA. The CDR3, from cysteine to phenylalanine, totals 17 residues. Only the CDR3 DNA is retained, 51 bases long and in frame from the first base. V loses 1 base at its end and J loses 2 bases; junction bases beyond the gene matches: 6. The donors were 40 or so Caucasian individuals from Russia, aged roughly 6 to 100 years, who were systemically healthy. Roughly 10 milliliters of peripheral blood were drawn from each donor into EDTA-treated Vacutainer tubes. Ficoll-Paque density-gradient centrifugation was used to isolate PBMCs, with at least 6.5 million obtained per sample. Trizol reagent was used to extract total RNA from the PBMCs, yielding at least 6 micrograms per sample. For every donor, flow cytometry on a PBMC aliquot measured the percentage of naive CD45RAhigh/CD27high T cells. The library was generated by 5' RACE. The instrument given in TCRdb is Illumina HiSeq 2500. A second PCR of roughly 7 to 11 cycles was performed with a sample-barcoded 5' primer and a J-beta primer mix. A template-switch 5' adaptor carrying 12 random nucleotides introduced a unique molecular identifier onto each TCR beta cDNA molecule. Each sample yielded at least 3 million CDR3-containing paired-end reads. The Mint cDNA synthesis kit, primed by a TRBC-specific oligonucleotide, was used to synthesize first-strand cDNA from all RNA. Following uracil-DNA glycosylase treatment, all cDNA underwent a first 18-cycle PCR with the universal primers M1SS and BC2_uni_R. The original methods were these. For normalization, 1 million high-quality reads were randomly selected from each sample, with every read carrying a distinct molecular identifier. Instead of being binned into consensus sequences, reads that shared molecular identifiers were thrown out. MiTCR, run with a Q25 quality threshold and the strictest error-elimination algorithm, handled CDR3 identification, clonotype clustering and error correction. A nonparametric unseen species model using Euler transformation provided a lower-bound estimate of total TCR beta diversity. TCRdb's own reprocessing of the public reads used fastp at Q25 and MiXCR and kept productive beta chains. Every entry covers one CDR3 protein and lists the most common genes and DNA from its rows. Here the V and J calls rest on TCRdb's processing, not on the authors' analysis. The sample table contains about 780,000 distinct CDR3 sequences; only one count was recorded for more than 35% of them. The ten largest clones capture 15% to 20% of the sample.

The TCR sequence derives from a man older than 75 in good health. Here the chain combines TRBV7-2 and TRBJ2-5; 11 central bases correspond to TRBD2. The sample comprised blood. The CDR3 sequence is CASSLGPTSGRQETQYF. The bases are TGTGCCAGCAGCTTAGGGCCCACTAGCGGGAGACAAGAGACCCAGTACTTC.